This T cell receptor (beta chain) was sequenced for a study of blood T cells in healthy people across ages. With a J-beta primer mix and a sample-barcoded 5' primer, a second PCR ran roughly 6 to 12 cycles. MiXCR, applied by TCRdb to the 5' RACE reads, yields one record per CDR3 protein. The sample contains about a million distinct CDR3 sequences, around two fifths of which appear only once. The ends were cut back, 0 bases at V and 0 bases at J, with 11 bases in the middle. Germline CDR1 reads DFQATT; CDR2 reads SNEGSKA (reference sequence). The CDR3 runs 15 residues. This rearrangement joins TRBV20-1 to TRBJ2-5, with a possible D match to TRBD2 (6 bases). The clonotype was recovered from a man between 18 and 35 years old in good health. Material for sequencing was blood. The DNA for the CDR3 is TGCAGTGCTAGAGAAAACGGGGGTTACCAAGAGACCCAGTACTTC. Translated, it gives CSARENGGYQETQYF.